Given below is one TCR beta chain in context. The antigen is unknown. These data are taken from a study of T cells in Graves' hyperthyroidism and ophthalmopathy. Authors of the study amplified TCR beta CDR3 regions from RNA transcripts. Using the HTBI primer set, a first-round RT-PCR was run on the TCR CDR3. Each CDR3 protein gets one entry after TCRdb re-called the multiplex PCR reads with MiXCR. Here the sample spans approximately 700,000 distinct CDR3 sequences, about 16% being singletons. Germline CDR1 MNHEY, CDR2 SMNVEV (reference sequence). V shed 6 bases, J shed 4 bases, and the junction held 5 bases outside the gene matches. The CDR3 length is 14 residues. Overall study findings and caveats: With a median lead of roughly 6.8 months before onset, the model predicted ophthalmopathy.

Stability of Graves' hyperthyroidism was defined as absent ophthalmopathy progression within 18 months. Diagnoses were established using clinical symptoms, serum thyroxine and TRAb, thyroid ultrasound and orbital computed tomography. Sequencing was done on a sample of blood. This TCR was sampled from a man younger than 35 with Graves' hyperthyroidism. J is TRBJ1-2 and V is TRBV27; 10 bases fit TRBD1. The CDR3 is CASRGQGVGYGYTF. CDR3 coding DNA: TGTGCCAGCAGAGGACAGGGGGTGGGCTATGGCTACACCTTC.